One sample yielded the 26 T cell receptor beta chains listed below, sequenced in a study of response to subunit inactivated influenza vaccine. One entry per CDR3 protein results from TCRdb running MiXCR on the RT-PCR reads. The table lists around 850,000 distinct CDR3 sequences, approximately 18% of them singletons, with roughly a tenth in the top ten. The sample in question was PBMCs from blood, obtained approximately 5 days after vaccination. The origin of the receptors is a man aged 50 to 59 who received an inactivated influenza vaccine.

This clonotype was counted only a few times. The chain employs TRBV20-1 and TRBJ1-2, with D perhaps TRBD1 (6 bases). Between the trimmed V and J ends, which lost 4 bases and 0 bases, there was a span of 9 bases. The CDR3 covers 13 residues. The germline V gene encodes CDR1 DFQATT and CDR2 SNEGSKA (reference sequence). The CDR3 here is CSATGDANYGYTF. The CDR3 coding sequence is TGCAGTGCTACAGGGGACGCTAACTATGGCTACACCTTC.

Concerning this clonotype itself: No conserved phenylalanine or tryptophan is present at the end of the CDR3, so a read error is the likely explanation. The chain joins TRBV7-2 to TRBJ2-3; TRBD2 matches at 9 bases. Losses at the gene ends were 1 base for V and 6 bases for J; bases not matched to a gene: 8. CDR3 length equals 16 residues. Germline V gene lookup returns CDR1 SGHTA and CDR2 FQGNSA. DNA for the CDR3: TGTGCCAGCAGCTTAGGTCTAGCGGGGAGACGTGATACGCAGTATTTA. Amino acids: CASSLGLAGRRDTQYL.

V and J are TRBV27 and TRBJ2-3; TRBD1 agrees at 7 bases. The germline V gene encodes CDR1 MNHEY and CDR2 SMNVEV (reference sequence). This CDR3 has 14 amino acids. V lost 6 bases, J lost 2 bases, and 5 bases stayed unmatched. CDR3 protein: CASSRDSYTDTQYF. CDR3 coding DNA: TGTGCCAGCAGCAGGGACAGTTACACAGATACGCAGTATTTT.

This clonotype has a count of ten or more. The rearrangement links TRBV29-1 to TRBJ2-5, with 8 bases aligning to TRBD1. The CDR3 has 17 residues. Germline V gene lookup returns CDR1 SQVTM and CDR2 ANQGSEA. J lost 2 bases, V lost 7 bases, and 18 bases had no gene match. Written as DNA, the CDR3 is TGCAGCGCCTTATACGAGACAGGGGCGCACCTTCAAGAGACCCAGTACTTC. Protein sequence: CSALYETGAHLQETQYF.

The chain is built from TRBV7-9 and TRBJ2-5; D gene ambiguous. The germline V and J ends were trimmed by 4 bases and 2 bases, with 14 bases remaining between them. The germline CDR1 and CDR2 sequences are SEHNR and FQNEAQ (reference sequence). The CDR3 has 15 residues. The CDR3 sequence: CASSSALGRQETQYF. CDR3 DNA: TGTGCCAGCAGCTCCGCCTTGGGCCGACAAGAGACCCAGTACTTC.

This clonotype has more than one count but fewer than ten. This chain connects TRBV5-1 to TRBJ1-5; 8 positions match TRBD1. This CDR3 contains 19 residues. Germline CDR1 and CDR2: SGHRS and YFSETQ. V lost 0 bases to trimming and J lost 2 bases; unmatched junction nucleotides: 13. DNA for the CDR3: TGCGCCAGCAGCTTGGACGCTATGGCAGGGGGCGAAGGCAATCAGCCCCAGCATTTT. It specifies CASSLDAMAGGEGNQPQHF.

In its sample, this clonotype was seen a few times. The gene calls are TRBV29-1 and TRBJ1-1, with D unclear. CDR3 length: 10 residues. The germline CDR1 and CDR2 sequences are SQVTM and ANQGSEA. Trimming took off 7 bases at V and 11 bases at J, with 14 bases between the two ends. The CDR3 here is CSDDRLAAFF. Written as DNA, the CDR3 is TGCAGCGACGACCGCCTGGCGGCTTTCTTT.

This clonotype has only a few counts. The chain couples TRBV7-8 to TRBJ2-1; D is perhaps TRBD2 (6 bases). The germline V and J ends were trimmed by 5 bases and 3 bases, with 23 bases remaining between them. CDR1 and CDR2 (germline): SGHVS, FQNEAQ. There are 18 residues in the CDR3. This chain's CDR3 is CASSPPYSGPRVYNEQFF. CDR3 DNA: TGTGCCAGCAGCCCGCCCTACAGCGGGCCGAGGGTCTACAATGAGCAGTTCTTC.

This chain connects TRBV4-3 to TRBJ2-6, with 9 bases lining up with TRBD1. V shed 1 base and J 2 bases; nucleotides not matched to a gene: 3. Per germline, CDR1 LGHNA and CDR2 YSLEER. This CDR3 region has 17 residues. CDR3 region: CASSQARQGAGANVLTF. The CDR3 bases are TGCGCCAGCAGCCAAGCGAGACAGGGGGCTGGGGCCAACGTCCTGACTTTC.

This clonotype was picked up a small number of times. The CDR3 reads CASSPGGLRHEQYF. The CDR3 DNA reads as TGTGCCAGCAGCCCCGGTGGGTTGAGGCACGAGCAGTACTTC. The chain uses TRBV6-1 and TRBJ2-7; D call uncertain. Germline CDR1 and CDR2: MNHNS and SASEGT. V lost 6 bases and J 5 bases, leaving 17 bases between the germline ends. CDR3 size: 14 residues.

As concerns this clonotype: This clone may be a read error of a much larger clone one base away. The rearrangement links TRBV6-1 to TRBJ2-3; D may be TRBD1 (5 bases). From germline, CDR1 is MNHNS and CDR2 SASEGT. The CDR3 runs to 13 residues. The CDR3 nucleotides are TGTGACAGCATGGAGATCCAGGGATATACGCAGTATTTT. Its protein is CDSMEIQGYTQYF.

This clonotype was detected a few times. V usage is TRBV12-3 or TRBV12-4 and J usage is TRBJ2-6; TRBD1 or TRBD2 may be the D gene (5 bases each). Trimming cost V 4 bases and J 0 bases, with 13 bases left between them. The CDR3 has 17 amino acids. In DNA form, the CDR3 reads TGTGCCAGCAGTTCGGGGCACCAGAGCTCTGGGGCCAACGTCCTGACTTTC. Protein sequence: CASSSGHQSSGANVLTF.

The chain couples TRBV4-2 to TRBJ2-2, with 9 bases aligning to TRBD2. CDR3 size: 13 residues. The germline CDR1 and CDR2 sequences are LGHNA and YNFKEQ. V gave up 9 bases and J gave up 6 bases; unmatched junction bases: 5. The CDR3 nucleotides are TGTGCCAGTAGCGGGAGACTCCCCGGGGAGCTGTTTTTT. Its translation is CASSGRLPGELFF.

V is TRBV6-5 and J is TRBJ2-1, with D tentatively TRBD1 or TRBD2 (5 bases each). Deletions cut 2 bases from V and 1 base from J, with 15 bases between. The germline gives CDR1 MNHEY, CDR2 SVGAGI. This CDR3 is built from 17 residues. CDR3 sequence: CASSYPPRGLSYNEQFF. The DNA of the CDR3 is TGTGCCAGCAGTTACCCACCCCGGGGCTTGTCCTACAATGAGCAGTTCTTC.

The genes are TRBV15 and TRBJ1-4; D is ambiguous. Germline values: CDR1 LNHNV, CDR2 YYDKDF (reference sequence). CDR3 length equals 15 residues. The V gene lost 0 bases and the J gene lost 5 bases, with 10 bases spanning the gap. In DNA, the CDR3 is TGTGCCACCAGCAGAGAGGAGAGCAGGAATGAAAAACTGTTTTTT. Residues: CATSREESRNEKLFF.

The rearrangement joins TRBV28 to TRBJ2-5, with D perhaps TRBD1 (6 bases). CDR3 length equals 15 residues. Trimming took off 5 bases at V and 4 bases at J, with 17 bases between the two ends. CDR1 is MDHEN and CDR2 is SYDVKM in the germline V gene. The CDR3 DNA sequence: TGTGCCAGCAGTCTCCCCACAGGGTTAGGAGAGACCCAGTACTTC. Its protein product is CASSLPTGLGETQYF.

CDR3 amino acids: CSARGGAVLYNEQFF. The DNA of the CDR3 is TGCAGTGCTAGAGGTGGAGCGGTCCTCTACAATGAGCAGTTCTTC. The rearrangement links TRBV20-1 to TRBJ2-1; D possibly corresponds to TRBD2 (5 bases). V was shortened by 1 base and J by 3 bases, with 13 bases between the two germline ends. CDR3 length: 15 residues. The V gene's germline CDR1 is DFQATT and CDR2 SNEGSKA (reference sequence).

J is TRBJ2-2 and V is TRBV20-1; 7 nucleotides match TRBD2. Germline CDR1 reads DFQATT; CDR2 reads SNEGSKA (reference sequence). The CDR3 is made up of 14 amino acids. V lost 3 bases, J lost 5 bases, and 6 bases stayed unmatched. The CDR3: CSARGGSWTGELFF. The CDR3 bases are TGCAGTGCTAGGGGCGGGAGTTGGACCGGGGAGCTGTTTTTT.

The chain is built from TRBV10-3 and TRBJ2-7; 10 bases are shared with TRBD1. Germline CDR1 is ENHRY and CDR2 is SYGVKD. CDR3 length: 13 residues. V shed 5 bases, J shed 6 bases, and the junction held 4 bases outside the gene matches. The CDR3 is CAISLRDRGEQYF. DNA for the CDR3: TGTGCCATCAGTCTCCGGGACAGGGGCGAGCAGTACTTC.

The chain recombines TRBV28 with TRBJ2-6; tentative D call: TRBD1 (5 bases). The CDR3 runs to 15 residues. Germline loops: CDR1 MDHEN, CDR2 SYDVKM. V was pared by 6 bases and J by 4 bases, with 13 bases between. The CDR3 coding sequence is TGTGCCAGCAGGGCAGGGTGGCCAGGGGCCAACGTCCTGACTTTC. It is translated as CASRAGWPGANVLTF.

This clonotype was detected a few times. The CDR3 is CASSLVRSGTHTQYF. CDR3 sequence (DNA): TGTGCCAGCAGCTTAGTCCGTAGCGGGACACATACGCAGTATTTT. This rearrangement joins TRBV7-2 to TRBJ2-3; 8 nucleotides line up with TRBD2. The junction had 7 bases not matched to a gene; V was cut back by 1 base and J by 7 bases. CDR3 length: 15 amino acids. Per germline, CDR1 SGHTA and CDR2 FQGNSA. Full variable domain (outside the CDR3, taken from reference TRBV7-2 and TRBJ2-3): GAGVSQSPSNKVTEKGKDVELRCDPISGHTALYWYRQSLGQGLEFLIYFQGNSAPDKSGLPSDRFSAERTGGSVSTLTIQRTQQEDSAVYLCASSLVRSGTHTQYFGPGTRLTVL.

The sample holds many counts of this clonotype. V is TRBV5-5 and J is TRBJ2-3; D may be TRBD2 (5 bases). V lost 2 bases to trimming and J lost 0 bases, with 13 bases between them. The CDR3 runs to 16 residues. Germline V gene lookup returns CDR1 SGHKS and CDR2 YYEKEE (reference sequence). The CDR3 reads CASSFGGRTSTDTQYF. DNA for the CDR3: TGTGCCAGCAGCTTCGGCGGGCGGACTAGCACAGATACGCAGTATTTT.

The V and J genes are TRBV7-9 and TRBJ2-7; TRBD2 might be the D (6 bases). The CDR3 runs 14 residues. CDR1 and CDR2 from the germline V gene are SEHNR and FQNEAQ (reference sequence). V lost 5 bases to trimming and J lost 1 base, with 12 bases between them. CDR3 DNA: TGTGCCAGCAGCCCCGGGAGCTGGTCCTACGAGCAGTACTTC. Amino acids: CASSPGSWSYEQYF.

The table lists this clonotype with a few counts. V and J are TRBV12-3 or TRBV12-4 and TRBJ2-2; D perhaps matches TRBD2 (5 bases). V lost 6 bases to trimming and J lost 5 bases, with 13 bases between them. The CDR3 runs to 14 residues. The CDR3: CASSPSRGTGELFF. The CDR3 DNA reads TGTGCCAGCAGCCCCTCCCGAGGGACCGGGGAGCTGTTTTTT.

This clonotype was counted at least ten times. This chain uses TRBV5-1 with TRBJ2-1, with TRBD2 matching over 10 bases. The CDR3 has 16 amino acids. Germline CDR1 is SGHRS and CDR2 is YFSETQ. J lost 2 bases, V lost 4 bases, and 6 bases had no gene match. CDR3 loop: CASSPASGSPYNEQFF. The CDR3 DNA reads TGCGCCAGCAGCCCCGCTAGCGGGAGTCCCTACAATGAGCAGTTCTTC.

The chain has TRBV6-2 or TRBV6-3 and TRBJ2-7; 9 nucleotides line up with TRBD2. Trimming cost V 2 bases and J 3 bases; bases outside gene matches: 8. Germline V gives CDR1 MNHEY, CDR2 SVGEGT. This CDR3 region has 16 residues. The CDR3 nucleotides read TGTGCCAGCAGTTACGGCAGCCTAGCGGGGAACTACGAGCAGTACTTC. Translation: CASSYGSLAGNYEQYF.